Each of the 24 T cell receptor beta chains below was sequenced from the same sample in a study of patients and donors after allogeneic stem cell transplantation. TCRdb reprocessed the RT-PCR reads via MiXCR and lists one record per CDR3 protein. The sample consists of more than 75,000 distinct CDR3 sequences, just under 5% of them appearing once. The sample was blood, either unsorted or a sorted T cell fraction (not recorded which). Every receptor here comes from a human donor who was either an allogeneic HSCT recipient or a stem cell or donor lymphocyte infusion donor (not recorded which). It is not recorded whose cells these are; they may come from a transplant donor.

This clonotype has at least ten counts. The CDR3 DNA sequence: TGCAGTGCGACGGACGGGACGCATAACACCGGGGAGCTGTTTTTT. As protein: CSATDGTHNTGELFF. This chain connects TRBV20-1 to TRBJ2-2; D possibly matches TRBD1 or TRBD2 (5 bases each). Germline V gene sequence: CDR1 DFQATT, CDR2 SNEGSKA (reference sequence). Deletions cut 6 bases from V and 2 bases from J, with 16 bases between. The CDR3 totals 15 residues.

This clonotype has a handful of counts. The J gene is TRBJ2-7, the V gene TRBV20-1, with a tentative D call TRBD2 (6 bases). The CDR3 is 14 amino acids. V was cut by 3 bases and J by 0 bases, with 12 bases left in between. The V gene's germline CDR1 is DFQATT and CDR2 SNEGSKA (reference sequence). The CDR3 region is CSASGGASSYEQYF. In DNA, the CDR3 is TGCAGTGCTAGCGGCGGGGCCTCCTCCTACGAGCAGTACTTC.

This clonotype was observed at least ten times. The chain carries TRBV20-1 and TRBJ2-5, with TRBD2 identical over 12 bases. In germline, CDR1 is DFQATT, CDR2 SNEGSKA (reference sequence). The CDR3 extends over 16 amino acids. V gave up 2 bases and J gave up 5 bases; unmatched junction bases: 9. The CDR3 DNA reads TGCAGTGCTAGACCTTCGACTAGCGGGAGCCGGGAGACCCAGTACTTC. Its protein product is CSARPSTSGSRETQYF.

This clonotype was seen a handful of times. This chain links TRBV20-1 with TRBJ1-4, with TRBD1 matching 8 bases. The ends lost 0 bases at V and 8 bases at J; junction bases unmatched: 5. Germline-derived CDR1 and CDR2 are DFQATT and SNEGSKA (reference sequence). The CDR3 covers 14 residues. This CDR3 reads CSARDRTGTEKLFF. CDR3 sequence (DNA): TGCAGTGCTAGAGATCGGACAGGGACAGAAAAACTGTTTTTT.

In its sample, this clonotype was seen many times. The chain combines TRBV3-1 with TRBJ1-5; no definite D call. Between the trimmed V and J ends, which lost 3 bases and 4 bases, there was a span of 13 bases. The CDR3 is made up of 15 amino acids. The germline gives CDR1 LGHDT, CDR2 YNNKEL (reference sequence). The CDR3 DNA is TGTGCCAGCAGCCATACGGCAGATAGGAATCAGCCCCAGCATTTT. Its protein product is CASSHTADRNQPQHF.

This chain's CDR3 is CASSLTRDSKFNTEAFF. The CDR3 nucleotides read TGTGCCAGCAGCCTGACCCGGGACAGTAAGTTCAACACTGAAGCTTTCTTT. This chain uses TRBV7-9 with TRBJ1-1, with 7 bases identical to TRBD1. Germline assignment: CDR1 SEHNR and CDR2 FQNEAQ (reference sequence). This CDR3 has 17 residues. With V trimmed by 5 bases and J by 2 bases, 14 bases remained unmatched. The full variable domain, with the rest looked up from reference TRBV7-9 and TRBJ1-1, is DTGVSQNPRHKITKRGQNVTFRCDPISEHNRLYWYRQTLGQGPEFLTYFQNEAQLEKSRLLSDRFSAERPKGSFSTLEIQRTEQGDSAMYLCASSLTRDSKFNTEAFFGQGTRLTVV.

At least ten counts were recorded for this clonotype. CDR3 loop: CATSPNRDRRDTQYF. CDR3 DNA sequence: TGTGCCACCAGCCCTAACCGGGACAGAAGGGATACGCAGTATTTT. This chain connects TRBV15 to TRBJ2-3; 7 bases are a match to TRBD1. With 5 bases clipped from V and 6 bases from J, the junction kept 11 bases outside the gene matches. CDR3 length: 15 amino acids. The germline gives CDR1 LNHNV, CDR2 YYDKDF (reference sequence).

This clonotype showed up many times. The chain combines TRBV12-3 or TRBV12-4 with TRBJ1-2; D ambiguous. CDR3 length equals 16 residues. The V end was cut by 5 bases, the J end by 0 bases, with 16 bases between. CDR3: CASSTHEISSNYGYTF. The DNA for the CDR3 is TGTGCCAGCAGTACTCATGAGATATCCTCTAACTATGGCTACACCTTC.

Points on this clonotype: With a much larger clone just one base away, this may be a read error. The chain employs TRBV7-8 and TRBJ2-3, with TRBD2 as a possible D gene (5 bases). V dropped 4 bases and J dropped 2 bases, with 22 bases sitting between them. Germline lookup yields CDR1 SGHVS and CDR2 FQNEAQ. CDR3 length: 18 residues. CDR3 sequence reads: CASSSAEPLLVHTDTQYF. For the CDR3, the DNA is TGTGCCAGCAGCTCAGCGGAGCCCTTACTAGTCCACACAGATACGCAGTATTTT.

The chain links TRBV30 to TRBJ2-7; TRBD1 agrees at 7 bases. The germline gives CDR1 GTSNPN, CDR2 SVGIG (reference sequence). V lost 3 bases, J lost 3 bases, and 8 bases stayed unmatched. The CDR3 length is 14 residues. CDR3 DNA: TGTGCCTGGAGCCGGGGAACAGGGGTCTACGAGCAGTACTTC. This translates into CAWSRGTGVYEQYF.

This clonotype was recorded many times. The V gene is TRBV7-3, the J gene TRBJ2-2; perhaps D is TRBD1 or TRBD2 (5 bases each). This CDR3 region has 16 residues. Looked up from germline, CDR1 is SGHTA and CDR2 is FQGTGA. Trimming pared 2 bases from V and 4 bases from J, leaving 14 bases between. This CDR3 reads CASSLQGPGTTGELFF. In nucleotides, the CDR3 is TGTGCCAGCAGCTTACAGGGTCCTGGGACCACCGGGGAGCTGTTTTTT.

This clonotype was detected many times. V and J are TRBV24-1 and TRBJ2-5; 8 nucleotides align to TRBD1. The CDR3 has 13 amino acids. The V and J ends lost 7 bases and 2 bases, in that order; junction bases with no gene match: 2. CDR1 and CDR2 from the germline V gene are KGHDR and SFDVKD. The CDR3 bases are TGTGCCACCAGCACAGGGGGGCAAGAGACCCAGTACTTC. This codes for CATSTGGQETQYF.

This clonotype has ten or more counts. The chain couples TRBV12-3 or TRBV12-4 to TRBJ1-5, with D unclear. Trimming stripped 4 bases from V and 5 bases from J, with 9 bases between. This CDR3 contains 13 residues. In DNA form, the CDR3 reads TGTGCCAGCAGTTCCCTGGTGGATCAGCCCCAGCATTTT. Residues: CASSSLVDQPQHF.

Ten or more counts support this clonotype. The chain links TRBV12-3 or TRBV12-4 to TRBJ1-2; D gene uncertain. V dropped 2 bases and J dropped 1 base, with 8 bases sitting between them. This CDR3 is built from 14 residues. Written as DNA, the CDR3 is TGTGCCAGCAGTTTATCGGTCCTTAACTATGGCTACACCTTC. Residues: CASSLSVLNYGYTF.

This clonotype appeared many times. The V call is TRBV16, the J call TRBJ1-1; D might be TRBD1 (5 bases). V gave up 4 bases and J gave up 5 bases, with 17 bases separating them. Germline V gene data show CDR1 as KGHSY and CDR2 as FQNENV. The CDR3 totals 15 residues. The CDR3 region is CASSRNIGDRTEAFF. CDR3 nucleotide sequence: TGTGCCAGCAGCCGGAATATAGGGGATCGGACTGAAGCTTTCTTT.

At least ten counts were recorded for this clonotype. The rearrangement links TRBV25-1 to TRBJ1-1, with 7 bases matching TRBD1. Germline CDR1 reads MGHDK; CDR2 reads SYGVNS. The length of the CDR3 is 13 residues. With 1 base clipped from V and 12 bases from J, the junction kept 8 bases outside the gene matches. The CDR3 DNA reads TGTGCCAGCAGTGAATTCGGGGGACAGACTACTTTCTTT. Translating it yields CASSEFGGQTTFF.

J is TRBJ2-7 and V is TRBV3-1; D is perhaps TRBD1 (5 bases). V was shortened by 4 bases and J by 3 bases, with 10 bases between the two germline ends. The CDR3 contains 13 residues. The germline V gene has CDR1 LGHDT and CDR2 YNNKEL (reference sequence). CDR3 amino acids: CASSRDRFYEQYF. The CDR3, as DNA: TGTGCCAGCAGCCGCGACAGATTCTACGAGCAGTACTTC.

The gene calls are TRBV5-1 and TRBJ2-5; 7 positions match TRBD1. The CDR3 spans 15 residues. Germline CDR1 reads SGHRS; CDR2 reads YFSETQ. V trimming: 4 bases; J trimming: 4 bases; junction bases outside the gene matches: 10. Here the CDR3 reads CASSPNRGDGETQYF. In DNA form, the CDR3 reads TGCGCCAGCAGCCCTAACAGGGGTGACGGAGAGACCCAGTACTTC.

This clonotype came up many times. The V gene is TRBV10-2, the J gene TRBJ2-7, with D maybe TRBD2 (6 bases). CDR1 is WSHSY and CDR2 is SAAADI in the germline V gene. Trimming left V 10 bases short and J 6 bases short, with 13 bases between. The CDR3 totals 11 residues. Written as DNA, the CDR3 is TGCGCCACGGCACTAGCACTCGAGCAGTACTTC. This gives the protein CATALALEQYF.

There are many counts of this clonotype. The J gene is TRBJ1-1, the V gene TRBV20-1, with D perhaps TRBD1 (5 bases). The CDR3 is 13 residues long. CDR1 and CDR2 (germline): DFQATT, SNEGSKA (reference sequence). The V end was cut by 4 bases, the J end by 4 bases, with 13 bases between. CDR3 sequence (DNA): TGCAGTGCTATCAAGGGGATTGGCACTGAAGCTTTCTTT. Amino acids: CSAIKGIGTEAFF.

The genes are TRBV5-4 and TRBJ2-1; perhaps TRBD1 as D (6 bases). Trimming cost V 3 bases and J 4 bases, with 8 bases left between them. Germline V gene sequence: CDR1 SGHNT, CDR2 YYREEE (reference sequence). CDR3 length: 13 residues. The CDR3 nucleotides are TGTGCCAGCAGCTGGACAGAATACAATGAGCAGTTCTTC. Amino acid sequence: CASSWTEYNEQFF.

There are many counts of this clonotype. This chain uses TRBV7-2 with TRBJ2-5, with TRBD2 matching over 8 bases. CDR3 length: 14 residues. Trimming removed 5 bases from V and 4 bases from J; junction bases left unmatched: 6. Germline-derived CDR1 and CDR2 are SGHTA and FQGNSA. Here the CDR3 reads CASSPPGGRETQYF. In DNA form, the CDR3 reads TGTGCCAGCAGCCCTCCGGGGGGGAGAGAGACCCAGTACTTC.

In its sample, this clonotype was seen once. The J gene is TRBJ2-7, the V gene TRBV28, with 14 bases identical to TRBD2. CDR1 MDHEN and CDR2 SYDVKM come from the germline V gene. V shed 4 bases, J shed 3 bases, and the junction held 8 bases outside the gene matches. The CDR3 is 17 residues long. The CDR3, as DNA: TGTGCCAGCAGTTCAACCTATGGACTAGCGGGAGGCTACGAGCAGTACTTC. Encoded protein: CASSSTYGLAGGYEQYF.

At least ten counts were recorded for this clonotype. This sequence joins TRBV11-2 and TRBJ1-1; maybe TRBD1 (6 bases). CDR1 is SGHAT and CDR2 is FQNNGV in the germline V gene. Trimming pared 4 bases from V and 4 bases from J, leaving 13 bases between. The CDR3 loop spans 14 amino acids. DNA of the CDR3: TGTGCCAGCAGCTCGGTACAGGGTCGCACTGAAGCTTTCTTT. Amino acids: CASSSVQGRTEAFF.